Following are 26 T cell receptor beta chains from one sample sequenced in a study of shared clonotypes between healthy human individuals. Assay used: immunoSEQ multiplex PCR; TCRdb lists only in-frame clones, some missing. The table includes about 2.3 million clones, under 95% detected once. Sequencing was carried out using naive CD4+ T cells from PBMCs. Regarding subset: CD45RA+ positively selected. These receptors came from a man in his late teens or twenties in good health. Some clones in this sample may be carry-over from other donors' samples.

This clone was counted once. The chain couples TRBV5-6 to TRBJ2-7; D is possibly TRBD2 (5 bases). With 5 bases removed from V and 4 bases from J, the gap between germline ends came to 19 bases. Germline CDR1 reads SGHDT; CDR2 reads YYEEEE. This CDR3 has 15 residues. As DNA, the CDR3 is TGTGCCAGCAGTCACGACTACCGAAGAACTTACGAGCAGTACTTC. Its translation is CASSHDYRRTYEQYF.

This rearrangement joins TRBV7-9 to TRBJ2-5; unclear D gene. The better agreement between TRBJ2-7 and the DNA end casts doubt on the J call. Germline CDR1 reads SEHNR; CDR2 reads FQNEAQ (reference sequence). This CDR3 has 11 residues. The chain's CDR3 is CASSTSYEQYF. The CDR3 region has the DNA TGTGCCAGCAGCACTTCCTACGAGCAGTACTTC.

A word on this clone: The germline gene is not matched at one end of the junction; a read error may be the cause. The rearrangement links TRBV4-1 to TRBJ2-2; 7 bases are shared with TRBD2. The CDR3 loop spans 15 amino acids. The germline V gene encodes CDR1 MGHRA and CDR2 YSYEKL. In DNA form, the CDR3 reads TGCGCCAGCAGTCAAGGGAGGGCCAGGAGGGGGGAGCTGTTTTTT. Translated, it gives CASSQGRARRGELFF.

The rearrangement joins TRBV5-1 to TRBJ1-3; D is uncertain. Germline CDR1 reads SGHRS; CDR2 reads YFSETQ. Between the trimmed V and J ends, which lost 5 bases and 0 bases, there was a span of 9 bases. The CDR3 runs 14 residues. Here the CDR3 DNA reads TGCGCCAGCAGGGTGACAAACTCTGGAAACACCATATATTTT. It translates to CASRVTNSGNTIYF.

The chain links TRBV28 to TRBJ1-1, with D unclear. V lost 10 bases, J lost 1 base, and 10 bases lay in between. The CDR3 extends over 12 amino acids. Germline CDR1 MDHEN, CDR2 SYDVKM. The CDR3 loop reads CATRPGNTEAFF. CDR3 nucleotides: TGTGCCACCCGCCCAGGGAACACTGAAGCTTTCTTT.

V and J are TRBV6-5 and TRBJ2-2; D gene ambiguous. Germline CDR1 and CDR2: MNHEY and SVGAGI. The CDR3 extends over 13 amino acids. Between the trimmed V and J ends, which lost 0 bases and 9 bases, there was a span of 8 bases. CDR3 in DNA: TGTGCCAGCAGTTACTCTCTAGGAAGGGAGCTGTTTTTT. It yields the protein CASSYSLGRELFF.

This chain connects TRBV7-9 to TRBJ2-5; no clear D gene. The CDR3 is 13 residues long. CDR1 is SEHNR and CDR2 is FQNEAQ in the germline V gene (reference sequence). V shed 8 bases and J shed 5 bases, with 15 bases lying between them. The CDR3 protein is CASGRRVGETQYF. In DNA form, the CDR3 reads TGTGCCAGCGGCCGCCGGGTAGGGGAGACCCAGTACTTC.

This chain uses TRBV28 with TRBJ2-7; TRBD2 agrees at 11 bases. The germline gives CDR1 MDHEN, CDR2 SYDVKM. The CDR3 has 17 amino acids. The V segment lost 3 bases and the J segment 4 bases; nucleotides outside the gene matches: 11. CDR3: CASSFLPPGLAAYEQYF. Here the CDR3 DNA reads TGTGCCAGCAGTTTTTTACCGCCGGGACTAGCGGCTTACGAGCAGTACTTC. Using reference TRBV28 and TRBJ2-7 for the parts outside the CDR3, the full variable domain is DVKVTQSSRYLVKRTGEKVFLECVQDMDHENMFWYRQDPGLGLRLIYFSYDVKMKEKGDIPEGYSVSREKKERFSLILESASTNQTSMYLCASSFLPPGLAAYEQYFGPGTRLTVT.

This clone appeared once. The gene calls are TRBV5-1 and TRBJ2-5; D is perhaps TRBD2 (5 bases). Germline assignment: CDR1 SGHRS and CDR2 YFSETQ. V was shortened by 0 bases and J by 3 bases, with 9 bases between the two germline ends. This CDR3 has 14 amino acids. The DNA of the CDR3 is TGCGCCAGCAGCTTGGCCGCTAGCAAAGAGACCCAGTACTTC. Translated, it gives CASSLAASKETQYF.

In this sample, this clone turned up once. The chain uses TRBV2 and TRBJ1-2; D perhaps matches TRBD1 (5 bases). Germline V gene data show CDR1 as SNHLY and CDR2 as FYNNEI. The CDR3 sequence is 14 residues long. Between the trimmed V and J ends, which lost 6 bases and 1 base, there was a span of 12 bases. The CDR3 DNA follows: TGTGCCAGCAGGACGGACACGATTAACTATGGCTACACCTTC. It codes for CASRTDTINYGYTF.

J is TRBJ2-7 and V is TRBV6-5; D gene uncertain. Germline assignment: CDR1 MNHEY and CDR2 SVGAGI. The CDR3 has 14 residues. Trimming shortened V by 5 bases and J by 0 bases, and 11 bases separated the two germline ends. CDR3 DNA sequence: TGTGCCAGCAGTATGGGCCTTAGCTCCTACGAGCAGTACTTC. Protein: CASSMGLSSYEQYF.

The chain's CDR3 is CASSQGRDSGRRNEQFF. DNA for the CDR3: TGTGCCAGCAGCCAAGGGAGGGATAGCGGGAGACGTAATGAGCAGTTCTTC. The chain combines TRBV4-2 with TRBJ2-1; the match to TRBD2 covers 9 bases. J gave up 7 bases and V 1 base, and 11 bases lay outside the gene matches. CDR3 length: 17 residues. The V gene's germline CDR1 is LGHNA and CDR2 YNFKEQ.

The CDR3 coding sequence is TGTGCCAGCAGCCAGATTGGCGGCAATCAGCCCCAGCATTTT. This encodes CASSQIGGNQPQHF. The chain joins TRBV7-8 to TRBJ1-5; D is uncertain. CDR3 length: 14 amino acids. V was clipped by 5 bases and J by 2 bases, with 10 bases between them. Germline CDR1 reads SGHVS; CDR2 reads FQNEAQ.

The rearrangement links TRBV25-1 to TRBJ2-3, with 9 bases lining up with TRBD2. V trimming: 1 base; J trimming: 0 bases; junction bases outside the gene matches: 5. CDR1 and CDR2 from the germline V gene are MGHDK and SYGVNS. The CDR3 is 17 amino acids. The CDR3 loop is CASSEFSSGVSTDTQYF. In nucleotides, the CDR3 is TGTGCCAGCAGTGAATTTTCTAGCGGGGTAAGCACAGATACGCAGTATTTT.

This chain joins TRBV9 and TRBJ1-2; 11 bases align to TRBD1. V lost 3 bases and J lost 6; bases outside the gene matches: 13. Germline V gene lookup returns CDR1 SGDLS and CDR2 YYNGEE. CDR3 length: 17 residues. CDR3 nucleotides: TGTGCCAGCAGCGCCCCCGGGACAGGGGGTGGAAAGGATGGCTACACCTTC. Amino acid sequence: CASSAPGTGGGKDGYTF.

This sequence joins TRBV7-2 and TRBJ2-2, with D possibly matching TRBD1 (6 bases). The CDR3 totals 14 residues. V was shortened by 2 bases and J by 8 bases, with 12 bases between the two germline ends. CDR1 and CDR2 from the germline V gene are SGHTA and FQGNSA. The CDR3: CASSLTGLNGELFF. In nucleotides, the CDR3 is TGTGCCAGCAGCTTAACAGGGTTAAATGGGGAGCTGTTTTTT.

V usage is TRBV7-3 and J usage is TRBJ2-1; TRBD2 agrees at 10 bases. The J segment lost 6 bases and the V segment lost 5 bases, leaving 13 bases of the junction unmatched. CDR3 length: 17 residues. Looked up from germline, CDR1 is SGHTA and CDR2 is FQGTGA. CDR3: CASSPKALGLASNEQFF. As DNA, the CDR3 is TGTGCCAGCAGCCCCAAGGCCCTGGGACTAGCGAGCAATGAGCAGTTCTTC.

This chain uses TRBV9 with TRBJ2-7, with 7 bases fitting TRBD2. J was trimmed by 3 bases and V by 0 bases; bases with no gene match: 15. Per the germline V gene, CDR1 is SGDLS and CDR2 is YYNGEE. The CDR3 spans 18 residues. The CDR3 spells CASSVASGAGDLDYEQYF. The CDR3 DNA is TGTGCCAGCAGCGTAGCTTCCGGGGCGGGAGACTTAGACTACGAGCAGTACTTC.

V usage is TRBV28 and J usage is TRBJ2-1; D is unclear. The CDR3 consists of 13 residues. The germline V gene has CDR1 MDHEN and CDR2 SYDVKM. The V end lost 6 bases, the J end lost 7 bases, and 13 bases lay between the germline ends. This CDR3 reads CASSSLSPNEQFF. CDR3 coding DNA: TGTGCCAGCAGCTCCCTGAGTCCTAATGAGCAGTTCTTC.

With regard to this clone: The sample contains more than one DNA sequence encoding this CDR3. The rearrangement joins TRBV9 to TRBJ2-5; D assignment may be TRBD1 or TRBD2 (5 bases each). Germline assignment: CDR1 SGDLS and CDR2 YYNGEE. This CDR3 contains 14 residues. V was trimmed by 0 bases and J by 0 bases, leaving 6 bases between them. CDR3 nucleotide sequence: TGTGCCAGCAGCGTAGGGGGGTACCAAGAGACCCAGTACTTC. Amino acid sequence: CASSVGGYQETQYF.

The rearrangement links TRBV27 to TRBJ1-4; 9 nucleotides match TRBD1. Germline CDR1 and CDR2: MNHEY and SMNVEV (reference sequence). V shed 6 bases and J 7 bases; nucleotides not matched to a gene: 9. There are 15 residues in the CDR3. This CDR3 is CASSRGQGAGEKLFF. Here the CDR3 DNA reads TGTGCCAGCAGCCGGGGACAGGGAGCGGGTGAAAAACTGTTTTTT.

This sequence joins TRBV6-6 and TRBJ1-2; D possibly corresponds to TRBD1 (5 bases). Germline loops: CDR1 MNHNY, CDR2 SVGAGI (reference sequence). The CDR3 has 16 amino acids. The V end lost 8 bases, the J end lost 2 bases, and 21 bases lay between the germline ends. CDR3 in amino acids: CASQLQQGVRNYGYTF. CDR3 DNA: TGTGCCAGCCAACTCCAGCAGGGTGTAAGGAACTATGGCTACACCTTC.

This chain connects TRBV6-1 to TRBJ1-1; 7 bases line up with TRBD1. V shed 6 bases and J 4 bases; nucleotides not matched to a gene: 11. The CDR3 runs to 15 residues. Germline V gene data show CDR1 as MNHNS and CDR2 as SASEGT. The CDR3 spells CASSPNRGGGTEAFF. DNA of the CDR3: TGTGCCAGCAGCCCTAACAGGGGAGGTGGCACTGAAGCTTTCTTT.

With regard to this clone: In the same sample, other DNA sequences code for this CDR3. The chain uses TRBV5-1 and TRBJ2-7; 8 nucleotides match TRBD2. CDR1 is SGHRS, CDR2 YFSETQ, per germline. The CDR3 sequence is 14 residues long. V shed 0 bases, J shed 3 bases, and the junction held 2 bases outside the gene matches. CDR3 DNA: TGCGCCAGCAGCTTGGGAGCGGGGGTCTACGAGCAGTACTTC. Translation: CASSLGAGVYEQYF.

V gene TRBV2 combines with J gene TRBJ2-1, with TRBD1 as a possible D gene (5 bases). Trimming took 4 bases from V and 7 from J, leaving 20 bases between them. This CDR3 comprises 16 residues. The germline V gene encodes CDR1 SNHLY and CDR2 FYNNEI. CDR3 coding DNA: TGTGCCAGCAGTGCCGAGCGACAGTACTTCAGGAATGAGCAGTTCTTC. This sequence encodes CASSAERQYFRNEQFF.

The V call is TRBV2, the J call TRBJ1-6; D is undetermined. The V end was cut by 6 bases, the J end by 0 bases, with 9 bases between. This CDR3 region has 15 residues. Germline V lookup: CDR1 SNHLY, CDR2 FYNNEI. CDR3 sequence reads: CASRFRSSYNSPLHF. Written as DNA, the CDR3 is TGTGCCAGCAGATTCCGGAGCTCCTATAATTCACCCCTCCACTTT.